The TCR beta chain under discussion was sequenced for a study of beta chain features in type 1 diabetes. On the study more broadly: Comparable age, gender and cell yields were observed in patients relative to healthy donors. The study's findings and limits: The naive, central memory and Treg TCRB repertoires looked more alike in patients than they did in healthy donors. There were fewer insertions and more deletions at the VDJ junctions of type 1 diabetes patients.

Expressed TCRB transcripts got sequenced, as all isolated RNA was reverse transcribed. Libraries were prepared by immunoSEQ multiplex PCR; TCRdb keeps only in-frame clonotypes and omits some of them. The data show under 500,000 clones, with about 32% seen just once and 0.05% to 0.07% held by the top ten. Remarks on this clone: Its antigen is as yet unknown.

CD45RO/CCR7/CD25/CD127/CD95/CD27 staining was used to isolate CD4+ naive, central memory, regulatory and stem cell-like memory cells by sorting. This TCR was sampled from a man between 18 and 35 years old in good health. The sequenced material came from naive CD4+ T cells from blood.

This CDR3 reads CASSFRVTEAFF. The DNA of the CDR3 is TGTGCCAGCAGCTTCCGTGTGACTGAAGCTTTCTTT. V is TRBV5-6 and J is TRBJ1-1; no clear D gene. The V gene's germline CDR1 is SGHDT and CDR2 YYEEEE. The CDR3 totals 12 residues. Trimming took off 2 bases at V and 5 bases at J, with 7 bases between the two ends. Based on the CDR3 plus reference TRBV5-6 and TRBJ1-1, the full variable domain is DAGVTQSPTHLIKTRGQQVTLRCSPKSGHDTVSWYQQALGQGPQFIFQYYEEEERQRGNFPDRFSGHQFPNYSSELNVNALLLGDSALYLCASSFRVTEAFFGQGTRLTVV.